A selection of T cell receptor beta chains follows, all from one sample in a study of blood T cells in healthy people across ages. Each CDR3 protein is one row after TCRdb ran MiXCR on the 5' RACE reads. Here the sample spans about 570,000 distinct CDR3 sequences, about 26% being singletons. Sequenced input: blood. Every receptor here comes from a woman aged 70 to 79 in good health. Both conserved end residues are part of each CDR3. A D gene is named only where the DNA matches it firmly. Where a row states a size, it is once, few, many or the class of an expanded clone; other rows omit it.

size: .
V: TRBV6-2/TRBV6-3
D: TRBD2
J: TRBJ2-1
CDR3: CASRPGGGEQFF
DNA: TGTGCCAGTCGTCCGGGAGGGGGGGAGCAGTTCTTC

size: .
V: TRBV7-2
D: TRBD2
J: TRBJ2-2
CDR3: CASSSSGGGSGELFF
DNA: TGTGCCAGCAGTTCTAGCGGGGGGGGGTCCGGGGAGCTGTTTTTT

size: few
V: TRBV29-1
D: .
J: TRBJ1-2
CDR3: CSVETLTASGGYTF
DNA: TGCAGCGTTGAAACCCTCACAGCTTCCGGTGGCTACACCTTC

size: .
V: TRBV7-3
D: .
J: TRBJ2-3
CDR3: CASSSLTADTQYF
DNA: TGTGCCAGCAGCTCCTTGACAGCTGATACGCAGTATTTT

size: many
V: TRBV7-9
D: .
J: TRBJ2-7
CDR3: CASSSGQGTTYEQYF
DNA: TGTGCCAGCAGTTCCGGTCAGGGGACTACCTACGAGCAGTACTTC

size: few
V: TRBV29-1
D: .
J: TRBJ2-6
CDR3: CSVGRGSRANVLTF
DNA: TGCAGCGTTGGGCGGGGCTCTAGGGCCAACGTCCTGACTTTC

size: few
V: TRBV29-1
D: TRBD1
J: TRBJ1-4
CDR3: CSVDRGQYEKLFF
DNA: TGCAGCGTTGACAGGGGGCAATATGAAAAACTGTTTTTT

size: few
V: TRBV20-1
D: .
J: TRBJ2-3
CDR3: CSARQGGPSTDTQYF
DNA: TGCAGTGCTAGACAAGGAGGACCCAGCACAGATACGCAGTATTTT

size: .
V: TRBV7-3
D: .
J: TRBJ1-6
CDR3: CASSLTGDLMNSPLHF
DNA: TGTGCCAGCAGCTTAACTGGGGACCTCATGAATTCACCCCTCCACTTT

size: .
V: TRBV5-1
D: TRBD1
J: TRBJ2-3
CDR3: CASSLWGQEDTQYF
DNA: TGCGCCAGCAGCTTGTGGGGACAGGAAGATACGCAGTATTTT

size: .
V: TRBV5-1
D: .
J: TRBJ2-7
CDR3: CASSLAAGNAYEQYF
DNA: TGCGCCAGCAGCTTGGCCGCGGGGAATGCCTACGAGCAGTACTTC

size: .
V: TRBV3-1
D: .
J: TRBJ1-2
CDR3: CASSHGGANYGYTF
DNA: TGTGCCAGCAGCCATGGGGGAGCTAACTATGGCTACACCTTC

size: few
V: TRBV5-1
D: .
J: TRBJ2-1
CDR3: CASSLVSVASYNEQFF
DNA: TGCGCCAGCAGCTTGGTCTCGGTCGCCTCCTACAATGAGCAGTTCTTC

size: .
V: TRBV7-9
D: .
J: TRBJ2-5
CDR3: CASSTSRSGVFETQYF
DNA: TGTGCCAGCAGCACCAGCCGAAGTGGGGTTTTCGAGACCCAGTACTTC

size: .
V: TRBV7-2
D: .
J: TRBJ1-6
CDR3: CASSLLRDNSPLHF
DNA: TGTGCCAGCAGCTTACTCAGAGATAATTCACCCCTCCACTTT

size: few
V: TRBV5-1
D: .
J: TRBJ2-1
CDR3: CASSPAGRSEQFF
DNA: TGCGCCAGCAGCCCCGCGGGCAGAAGCGAGCAGTTCTTC

size: .
V: TRBV5-1
D: .
J: TRBJ2-3
CDR3: CASSSGGAADTQYF
DNA: TGTGCCAGCAGCTCTGGGGGGGCCGCAGATACGCAGTATTTT

size: .
V: TRBV20-1
D: .
J: TRBJ2-3
CDR3: CSAMPGTHNQPQYF
DNA: TGCAGTGCAATGCCCGGGACACATAATCAGCCCCAGTATTTT

size: many
V: TRBV6-5
D: .
J: TRBJ2-2
CDR3: CATRGPGTGELFF
DNA: TGTGCCACCCGGGGGCCAGGCACCGGGGAGCTGTTTTTT

size: few
V: TRBV20-1
D: TRBD2
J: TRBJ2-3
CDR3: CSARRSGGAVSDTQYF
DNA: TGCAGTGCTAGACGTAGCGGGGGGGCCGTTTCGGATACGCAGTATTTT

size: .
V: TRBV20-1
D: .
J: TRBJ1-6
CDR3: CSAREGPAADSPLHF
DNA: TGCAGTGCTAGAGAGGGGCCGGCGGCTGATTCACCCCTCCACTTT

size: few
V: TRBV6-5
D: .
J: TRBJ2-1
CDR3: CASSYRTDNEQFF
DNA: TGTGCCAGCAGTTACCGGACAGACAATGAGCAGTTCTTC

size: .
V: TRBV7-8
D: TRBD2
J: TRBJ2-3
CDR3: CASSTLGGGITDTQYF
DNA: TGTGCCAGCAGCACACTGGGCGGGGGGATCACAGATACGCAGTATTTT

size: .
V: TRBV20-1
D: .
J: TRBJ2-2
CDR3: CSARGGYHRNTGELFF
DNA: TGCAGTGCTAGAGGGGGTTACCATCGAAACACCGGGGAGCTGTTTTTT

size: few
V: TRBV5-1
D: .
J: TRBJ1-4
CDR3: CASRYNGQTTNEKLFF
DNA: TGCGCCAGCCGCTATAATGGACAAACAACTAATGAAAAACTGTTTTTT

size: .
V: TRBV18
D: .
J: TRBJ2-5
CDR3: CASSINRVRGETQHF
DNA: TGTGCCAGCTCAATCAACAGGGTGAGAGGAGAGACCCAGCACTTC

size: .
V: TRBV25-1
D: .
J: TRBJ2-7
CDR3: CASSSLGTYEQYF
DNA: TGTGCCAGCAGTTCACTCGGAACCTACGAGCAGTACTTC

size: once
V: TRBV20-1
D: TRBD2
J: TRBJ2-5
CDR3: CSASRLAAQETQYF
DNA: TGCAGTGCTAGTCGGCTAGCGGCCCAAGAGACCCAGTACTTC

size: .
V: TRBV6-5
D: TRBD1
J: TRBJ2-1
CDR3: CASRRTGNNEQFF
DNA: TGTGCCAGCAGACGGACAGGGAACAATGAGCAGTTCTTC

size: .
V: TRBV6-6
D: .
J: TRBJ2-4
CDR3: CASTGGGKNIQYF
DNA: TGTGCCAGCACTGGGGGAGGCAAAAACATTCAGTACTTC

size: .
V: TRBV29-1
D: TRBD1
J: TRBJ1-1
CDR3: CSVNRGSAEAFF
DNA: TGCAGCGTTAACAGGGGGTCCGCTGAAGCTTTCTTT

size: .
V: TRBV6-2/TRBV6-3
D: .
J: TRBJ1-4
CDR3: CASHPWDSKTTNEKLFF
DNA: TGTGCCAGCCATCCTTGGGACTCCAAGACAACTAATGAAAAACTGTTTTTT

size: few
V: TRBV4-1
D: .
J: TRBJ1-5
CDR3: CASSQDGQLNQPQHF
DNA: TGCGCCAGCAGCCAAGATGGACAGCTCAATCAGCCCCAGCATTTT

size: few
V: TRBV5-1
D: .
J: TRBJ2-3
CDR3: CASSLEVGGAADTQYF
DNA: TGCGCCAGCAGCTTGGAAGTGGGGGGGGCCGCAGATACGCAGTATTTT

size: few
V: TRBV5-6
D: .
J: TRBJ2-7
CDR3: CASSLSPTGYERYF
DNA: TGTGCCAGCAGCTTGTCCCCCACAGGATACGAGCGGTACTTC

size: .
V: TRBV19
D: .
J: TRBJ1-4
CDR3: CASSIWGEKLFF
DNA: TGTGCCAGTAGTATATGGGGGGAAAAACTGTTTTTT

size: few
V: TRBV18
D: .
J: TRBJ1-4
CDR3: CASSPRGGEKLFF
DNA: TGTGCCAGCTCACCCCGGGGTGGTGAAAAACTGTTTTTT

size: few
V: TRBV12-5
D: .
J: TRBJ2-7
CDR3: CASGGSGGGRSYEQYF
DNA: TGTGCTAGTGGTGGCTCCGGAGGGGGGCGTTCCTACGAGCAGTACTTC

size: few
V: TRBV7-2
D: .
J: TRBJ2-3
CDR3: CASSLAQLGDTQYF
DNA: TGTGCCAGCAGCTTAGCCCAACTTGGGGATACGCAGTATTTT

size: .
V: TRBV27
D: .
J: TRBJ1-4
CDR3: CASSLGFLPVEKLFF
DNA: TGTGCCAGCAGTTTAGGGTTTTTACCGGTTGAAAAACTGTTTTTT

size: few
V: TRBV20-1
D: .
J: TRBJ1-1
CDR3: CSASLGGPTEAFF
DNA: TGCAGTGCTAGTTTGGGGGGGCCCACTGAAGCTTTCTTT

size: few
V: TRBV15
D: TRBD2
J: TRBJ2-7
CDR3: CATSRDSGRASGELRQYF
DNA: TGTGCCACCAGCAGAGATTCGGGGAGGGCTAGCGGGGAATTGAGGCAGTACTTC

size: once
V: TRBV7-2
D: TRBD1
J: TRBJ1-2
CDR3: CASSMTGMVYGYTF
DNA: TGTGCCAGCAGCATGACAGGGATGGTATATGGCTACACCTTC

size: many
V: TRBV6-2/TRBV6-3
D: TRBD1
J: TRBJ2-5
CDR3: CASSHGQGRETQYF
DNA: TGTGCCAGCAGTCACGGACAGGGTAGGGAGACCCAGTACTTC

size: many
V: TRBV18
D: .
J: TRBJ1-1
CDR3: CASPLDGQDTEAFF
DNA: TGTGCCAGCCCCTTAGACGGGCAGGACACTGAAGCTTTCTTT

size: once
V: TRBV3-1
D: TRBD1
J: TRBJ2-5
CDR3: CASSSTGGGQNERFF
DNA: TGTGCCAGCAGCTCGACAGGGGGCGGCCAAAATGAGCGGTTCTTC

size: .
V: TRBV20-1
D: .
J: TRBJ2-7
CDR3: CSANTGGGGYEQYF
DNA: TGCAGTGCAAATACAGGGGGAGGGGGTTACGAGCAGTACTTC

size: few
V: TRBV20-1
D: TRBD1
J: TRBJ1-2
CDR3: CSAPYPRDRGPGNYGYTF
DNA: TGCAGTGCCCCGTATCCGCGCGACAGGGGGCCTGGTAACTATGGCTACACCTTC

size: .
V: TRBV7-6
D: .
J: TRBJ1-3
CDR3: CASSLSGVPYTIYF
DNA: TGTGCCAGCAGCTTATCAGGGGTTCCGTACACCATATATTTT

size: .
V: TRBV5-1
D: .
J: TRBJ2-7
CDR3: CACSWQVDGPHEQYF
DNA: TGCGCCTGCAGCTGGCAGGTGGATGGGCCCCACGAGCAGTACTTC

size: .
V: TRBV20-1
D: .
J: TRBJ1-5
CDR3: CSAKGPYSNQPQHF
DNA: TGCAGTGCAAAAGGCCCTTATAGCAATCAGCCCCAGCATTTT

size: few
V: TRBV20-1
D: .
J: TRBJ1-6
CDR3: CSAVEDYSSPLHF
DNA: TGCAGTGCTGTGGAGGATTATAGTTCACCCCTCCACTTT